The entry that follows covers one T cell receptor (beta chain) sequence. Other DNA sequences within the sample encode an identical CDR3. Looked up from germline, CDR1 is SEHNR and CDR2 is FQNEAQ (reference sequence). This CDR3 has 14 residues. V was shortened by 4 bases and J by 2 bases, with 11 bases between the two germline ends. The entry originates in a study of blood T cell repertoires in COVID-19. Study context: Some COVID-19 samples were acute and others convalescent; all came from the United States, Italy and Spain.

Clones were read by immunoSEQ multiplex PCR, and TCRdb kept only the in-frame ones, dropping some. The sample includes a few hundred thousand clones, 85% to 90% of them seen just once. Source material: peripheral blood. The TCR was taken from a woman aged 60-75 years with COVID-19, enrolled during active disease. J is TRBJ1-2 and V is TRBV7-9; maybe TRBD1 (6 bases). The DNA of the CDR3 is TGTGCCAGCAGCTCCGGAACAGGGAACTATGGCTACACCTTC. This encodes CASSSGTGNYGYTF.